The clone carrying this T cell receptor beta chain was observed a few times. Antigen: not known. This sample is drawn from a study of beta chain features in type 1 diabetes. Looking at the study overall: No age, gender or cell yield differences were seen between patients and healthy donors.

CD4+ naive, central memory, regulatory and stem cell-like memory cells were sorted via CD45RO/CCR7/CD25/CD127/CD95/CD27. As every portion of the isolated RNA was reverse transcribed, the sequencing read expressed TCRB transcripts. Assay used: immunoSEQ multiplex PCR; TCRdb lists only in-frame clones, some missing. The sample holds about 290,000 clones, around 7.8% seen once. Overall study findings and caveats: Naive, central memory and Treg TCRB repertoires seemed to resemble each other more closely in patients than they did in healthy donors.

The source of this sequence is a woman aged 18-29 years in good health. The sample consisted of central memory CD4+ T cells from blood.

The CDR3 sequence is CSASGKDTQYF. In DNA form, the CDR3 reads TGCAGTGCGAGCGGGAAGGATACGCAGTATTTT. V usage is TRBV20-1 and J usage is TRBJ2-3; 7 bases fit TRBD2. This CDR3 contains 11 residues. The V and J ends lost 6 bases and 6 bases, in that order; junction bases with no gene match: 3. The germline V gene encodes CDR1 DFQATT and CDR2 SNEGSKA (reference sequence).